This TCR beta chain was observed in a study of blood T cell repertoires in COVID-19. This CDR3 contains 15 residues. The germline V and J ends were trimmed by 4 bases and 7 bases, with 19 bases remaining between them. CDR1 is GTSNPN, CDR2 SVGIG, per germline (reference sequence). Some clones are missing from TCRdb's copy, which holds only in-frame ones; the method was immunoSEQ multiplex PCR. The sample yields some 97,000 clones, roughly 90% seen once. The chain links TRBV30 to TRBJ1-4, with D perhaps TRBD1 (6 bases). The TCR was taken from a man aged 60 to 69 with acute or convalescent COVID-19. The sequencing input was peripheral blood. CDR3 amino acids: CAWTKGAGASEKLFF. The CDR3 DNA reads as TGTGCCTGGACCAAAGGGGCAGGGGCCAGTGAAAAACTGTTTTTT.